These 10 T cell receptor beta chains originate from one sample sequenced in a study of T cells in Graves' hyperthyroidism and ophthalmopathy. There were TCR beta CDR3 regions amplified from RNA transcripts. Initially, a first-round RT-PCR of the TCR CDR3 employed the HTBI primer set. TCRdb passed the multiplex PCR reads through MiXCR, listing each CDR3 protein once. The sample holds hundreds of thousands of distinct CDR3 sequences; just under 20% are singletons and the top ten take roughly 44%. The sequencing input was blood. These receptors originate from a man aged 40-49 years with Graves' ophthalmopathy.

The chain is built from TRBV19 and TRBJ1-1; D unclear. The CDR3 is 11 amino acids. The germline CDR1 and CDR2 sequences are LNHDA and SQIVND (reference sequence). With 5 bases removed from V and 6 bases from J, the gap between germline ends came to 7 bases. CDR3 nucleotide sequence: TGTGCCAGTAGTGAAAGTTCTGAAGCTTTCTTT. Its protein is CASSESSEAFF.

This sequence joins TRBV3-1 and TRBJ2-7; TRBD2 aligns across 8 bases. The CDR3 is 12 amino acids. CDR1 is LGHDT, CDR2 YNNKEL, per germline (reference sequence). With 4 bases clipped from V and 7 bases from J, the junction kept 3 bases outside the gene matches. The CDR3 sequence is CASSLRLAEQYF. The CDR3 region has the DNA TGTGCCAGCAGCCTCAGACTAGCGGAGCAGTACTTC.

V and J are TRBV2 and TRBJ2-7, with D possibly being TRBD1 (6 bases). The CDR3 contains 12 residues. V lost 6 bases and J lost 4, with 10 bases in between. CDR1 is SNHLY, CDR2 FYNNEI, per germline. The CDR3 DNA reads TGTGCCAGCAGGGAACAGGGTTACGAGCAGTACTTC. Amino acids: CASREQGYEQYF.

The chain combines TRBV3-1 with TRBJ1-6; D uncertain. Germline lookup yields CDR1 LGHDT and CDR2 YNNKEL (reference sequence). Trimming pared 0 bases from V and 10 bases from J, leaving 28 bases between. The CDR3 length is 20 residues. The DNA of the CDR3 is TGTGCCAGCAGCCAAGACGGTCGGGCGCGCGAGGGTCGGGTAAGATCACCCCTCCACTTT. This encodes CASSQDGRAREGRVRSPLHF.

The chain has TRBV5-1 and TRBJ2-7; 10 bases line up with TRBD2. The CDR3 is 16 residues long. The germline CDR1 and CDR2 sequences are SGHRS and YFSETQ. V lost 4 bases and J lost 4; bases outside the gene matches: 11. The CDR3 protein is CASSNVGLAERYEQYF. CDR3 DNA: TGCGCCAGCAGCAACGTCGGACTAGCGGAGAGGTACGAGCAGTACTTC.

Only one count was recorded for this clonotype. The chain recombines TRBV4-1 with TRBJ1-2; possible D gene TRBD1, 6 bases. Germline V gives CDR1 MGHRA, CDR2 YSYEKL. This CDR3 has 18 residues. V was pared by 1 base and J by 3 bases, with 21 bases between. Written as DNA, the CDR3 is TGCGCCAGCAGCCAAGCATACACGGACAGAGCTGGGGACTATGGCTACACCTTC. This encodes CASSQAYTDRAGDYGYTF.

This clonotype was detected many times. The chain is built from TRBV30 and TRBJ2-7; D is unclear. V was shortened by 5 bases and J by 0 bases, with 8 bases between the two germline ends. The germline gives CDR1 GTSNPN, CDR2 SVGIG (reference sequence). The CDR3 runs to 12 residues. The CDR3 DNA reads as TGTGCCTGGGGATCAAACTCCTACGAGCAGTACTTC. Protein: CAWGSNSYEQYF.

This clonotype has at least ten counts. The chain employs TRBV2 and TRBJ2-2; 11 bases fit TRBD1. V trimming: 9 bases; J trimming: 6 bases; junction bases outside the gene matches: 9. The CDR3 length is 15 residues. Germline V gene lookup returns CDR1 SNHLY and CDR2 FYNNEI. The CDR3 DNA follows: TGTGCCAGAGAAGGCGGACAGGGGGCCCCCGGGGAGCTGTTTTTT. As protein: CAREGGQGAPGELFF.

Regarding this clonotype: This clone may be a read error of a much larger clone one base away. The chain is built from TRBV30 and TRBJ1-1, with TRBD1 matching over 8 bases. Germline-derived CDR1 and CDR2 are GTSNPN and SVGIG (reference sequence). The CDR3 spans 12 residues. DNA of the CDR3: TGTGCCTGGACAGGGGGCATGACTGAAGCTCTCTTT. Encoded protein: CAWTGGMTEALF. The whole variable domain, remainder taken from reference TRBV30 and TRBJ1-1, is SQTIHQWPATLVQPVGSPLSLECTVEGTSNPNLYWYRQAAGRGLQLLFYSVGIGQISSEVPQNLSASRPQDRQFILSSKKLLLSDSGFYLCAWTGGMTEALFGQGTRLTVV.

In this sample, this clonotype turned up many times. This chain links TRBV28 with TRBJ2-7; 7 bases line up with TRBD1. The CDR3 consists of 13 residues. Germline trimming cut 7 bases from V and 2 bases from J; bases unmatched to any gene: 5. CDR1 MDHEN and CDR2 SYDVKM come from the germline V gene. The CDR3 DNA is TGTGCCAGCACGACAAGGGGGCCCTACGAGCAGTACTTC. Its translation: CASTTRGPYEQYF.